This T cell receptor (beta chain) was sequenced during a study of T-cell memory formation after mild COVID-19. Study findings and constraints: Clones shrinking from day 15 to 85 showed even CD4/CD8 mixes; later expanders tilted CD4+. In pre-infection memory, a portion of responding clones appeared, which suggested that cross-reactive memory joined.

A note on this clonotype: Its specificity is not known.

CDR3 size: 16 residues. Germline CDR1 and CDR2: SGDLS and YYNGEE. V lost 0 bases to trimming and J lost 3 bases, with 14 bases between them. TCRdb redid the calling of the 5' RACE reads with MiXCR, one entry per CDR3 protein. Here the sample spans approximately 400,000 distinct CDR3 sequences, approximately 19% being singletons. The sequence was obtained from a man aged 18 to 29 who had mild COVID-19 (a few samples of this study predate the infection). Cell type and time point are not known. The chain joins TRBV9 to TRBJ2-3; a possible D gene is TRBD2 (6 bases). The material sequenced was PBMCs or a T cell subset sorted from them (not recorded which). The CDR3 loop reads CASSVAAGLATDTQYF. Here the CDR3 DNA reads TGTGCCAGCAGCGTAGCAGCAGGGCTAGCGACAGATACGCAGTATTTT.